This entry is about one T cell receptor beta chain. No cognate antigen has been identified for it. No base qualities exist here, and no much larger clone lies one base off it. This specimen belongs to a study of beta chain features in type 1 diabetes (dated by TCRdb to the late 2010s). Background on the whole study: No differences in mean age, gender distribution, total cell number or subset yield were found between patients and healthy donors. Across all samples, fewer than 130 million sorted cells were examined, and cell number per subset correlated strongly with RNA yield. In the study, recently diagnosed type 1 diabetes patients and matched healthy donors were compared on the TCRB repertoires of their sorted circulating CD4+ T cell subsets. Regulatory and stem cell-like memory subsets were isolated from only 8 patients and 8 healthy donors, whereas naive and central memory subsets came from all 30 or so donors. Study-level results and caveats: Because cDNA rather than genomic DNA was sequenced, highly expressing activated cells could have been over-represented, although no difference in activation and CD3 levels was found between groups. PCR may preferentially amplify shorter templates, but because patient and control samples were amplified and corrected together, any resulting skew would affect both groups equally. HLA sub-analyses involved small numbers of individuals, so any influence of HLA type on TCRB rearrangement remained unresolved. A moderate but significant shortening of TCRB CDR3 length was observed in type 1 diabetes patients in all four CD4+ subsets. Fewer insertions and more nucleotide deletions at VDJ recombination sites were observed in patients with type 1 diabetes, implying thymic rearrangement abnormalities. Naive, central memory and regulatory TCRB repertoires appeared to be more similar among patients than among healthy donors.

The entire isolated RNA was reverse transcribed using the High Capacity cDNA Reverse Transcription Kit, and thus expressed TCRB transcripts were sequenced. Deep immunoSEQ sequencing was applied to naive, central memory and regulatory T cell samples, giving an average of about 3.7 million total reads per sample. Sorted cells were lysed in RLT buffer and RNA was extracted with DNase-treated RNeasy Micro or Mini kits, depending on cell number. Each cell subset was processed separately to prevent cross-contamination, with patient and healthy donor samples processed together. The immunoSEQ multiplex PCR was used to amplify TCRB sequences from cDNA, generating 87-bp fragments that spanned the CDR3 region. The amplicons were sequenced using the Illumina HiSeq platform. In the paper's pipeline: Synthetic template baselines were used to correct PCR bias computationally, reads within Hamming distance 2 were collapsed, and singletons that could not be merged were discarded. By aligning reads against IMGT, V, D and J genes, CDR3 length, and insertions or deletions at six rearrangement sites were assigned. Clonotype counts were normalized to sorted cell number within each subset before computing true diversity and Gini coefficients with the tcR R package. Repertoire sharing was quantified using the overlap coefficient calculated on TCRB nucleotide sequences. Out-of-frame TCRB sequences from naive cells were analyzed as a proxy for the pre-selection repertoire. In its TCRdb copy, this immuneACCESS table keeps in-frame sequences only and misses some clones. Where compared with another copy, unresolved V genes explain less than half of these, and the others have no known cause. The V and J calls and clone size were taken over from that table, and D and trimming were inferred from the DNA. The sample yields roughly 250,000 clones; about 70% were counted once. The ten biggest clones cover around 0.057% of the sample.

From each donor, a single peripheral blood sample of 100 to 150 mL on average was drawn into heparinised tubes. A BD FACSAria II was used to sort naive, central memory, regulatory and stem cell-like memory CD4+ T cells with a panel that included CD45RO, CCR7, CD25, CD127, CD95 and CD27. All sorted populations exceeded 95% purity. PBMCs were separated immediately by Lymphoprep density gradient centrifugation and were stained directly, without being cultured. Samples were stained and sorted in pairs, with one healthy donor and one patient per experiment, so that batch effects were minimized. The sequencing sample was made of naive CD4+ T cells from blood. The sample's cell subset or site label, decoded: true naive CD4+ T cells. The source of this sequence is a man between 25 and 39 years old in good health.

The CDR3 loop reads CATSGGEGTEAFF. The nucleotide sequence is given as TGTGCCACCTCCGGAGGAGAGGGCACTGAAGCTTTCTTT. This sequence uses TRBV10-3 and TRBJ1-1; the D gene cannot be resolved reliably. Trimming at the junction amounts to 10 bases on V and 4 bases on J, and the germline ends lie 16 bases apart. According to the germline V gene, CDR1 reads ENHRY and CDR2 reads SYGVKD. Inclusive of the bounding cysteine and phenylalanine, the CDR3 is 13 residues long. Just CDR3 DNA is preserved here, 39 bases in frame from base 1.